The source of this TCR beta chain is a study of early T cells in non-severe SARS-CoV-2 infection. Overall study findings and caveats: The matching step, a VDJdb search, favored anti-spike CD8 responses and missed private and CD4 specificities.

A single record per CDR3 protein comes from TCRdb applying MiXCR to the 5' RACE reads. The top ten clones hold about 3% of a sample with 80,000 or so distinct CDR3 sequences, 12% of them seen once. As to this clonotype: As yet, its antigen is unknown.

This CDR3 spans 17 amino acids. V was shortened by 2 bases and J by 3 bases, with 17 bases between the two germline ends. Germline V gene lookup returns CDR1 MNHEY and CDR2 SMNVEV (reference sequence). Input material: whole blood. This sequence was found in an adult who was a healthcare worker with PCR-confirmed SARS-CoV-2 infection or an uninfected control (not recorded which). This chain uses TRBV27 with TRBJ2-1; D possibly corresponds to TRBD1 (7 bases). Here the CDR3 DNA reads TGTGCCAGCAGTTTACCCTTCAGGGGGGTTGGCTACAATGAGCAGTTCTTC. Its translation: CASSLPFRGVGYNEQFF.